This T cell receptor beta chain was obtained from a study of blood T cell repertoires in COVID-19. In the study overall: There were acute and convalescent COVID-19 samples, and they came from the United States, Italy and Spain. PBMCs, B-cell-depleted T cells, or T cells provided the cDNA or gDNA that made up the material.

Trimming shortened V by 3 bases and J by 5 bases, and 13 bases separated the two germline ends. The CDR3 is 14 residues long. Per germline, CDR1 LGHDT and CDR2 YNNKEL (reference sequence). Those who participated ranged in age from roughly 18 to 100 years and resided in around 22 US areas. TCRdb's copy holds only in-frame clones and misses some; the assay was immunoSEQ multiplex PCR. This table holds about 190,000 clones, over 80% found once. This TCR came from a woman in her thirties who had been exposed to COVID-19. The sequenced material came from PBMCs or T cells enriched from blood (not recorded which). This chain connects TRBV3-1 (or the pseudogene TRBV3-2) to TRBJ1-1, with a weak D call TRBD1 (5 bases). The CDR3 region has the DNA TGTGCCAGCAGCCAGACCGGGGGGAGGACTGAAGCTTTCTTT. This gives the protein CASSQTGGRTEAFF.